A selection of T cell receptor beta chains follows, all from one sample in a study of CD8 T cells in ankylosing spondylitis. TCRdb re-analysed the 5' RACE reads in MiXCR, keeping a single row per CDR3 protein. The sample carries 150,000 to 200,000 distinct CDR3 sequences, about 32% recorded once. Source material: synovial fluid, either unsorted or a sorted T cell fraction (not recorded which). These receptors all stem from a male donor with ankylosing spondylitis. The CDR3 runs from the conserved cysteine through the conserved F or W. The order of the fields is CDR3 protein, CDR3 DNA, J gene, D gene, V gene, clone size. D genes are given only for firm matches. Size is omitted from some rows. Given values are once, few, many or a class for expanded clones.

CSALRDYRTDTQYF,TGCAGTGCCCTAAGGGACTACCGCACAGATACGCAGTATTTT,TRBJ2-3,TRBD2,TRBV20-1,.
CASSHQRGLAGAPTQYF,TGTGCCAGCAGCCACCAAAGGGGACTAGCGGGGGCCCCTACGCAGTATTTT,TRBJ2-3,TRBD2,TRBV4-2,.
CATRGDGGGVGGANVLTF,TGTGCCACCCGAGGTGATGGCGGAGGGGTGGGAGGGGCCAACGTCCTGACTTTC,TRBJ2-6,.,TRBV10-3,few
CARGAGTGADTQYF,TGTGCCAGGGGTGCCGGGACAGGGGCAGATACGCAGTATTTT,TRBJ2-3,TRBD1,TRBV2,.
CASSQEGGLRETQYF,TGTGCCAGCAGCCAAGAGGGAGGGTTACGGGAGACCCAGTACTTC,TRBJ2-5,TRBD2,TRBV4-2,few
CASSWGLAPGEQYF,TGCGCCAGCAGCTGGGGACTAGCTCCCGGGGAGCAGTACTTC,TRBJ2-7,TRBD2,TRBV5-1,.
CASIKTWGTEAFF,TGTGCCAGCATTAAGACCTGGGGCACTGAAGCTTTCTTT,TRBJ1-1,.,TRBV2,.
CASGSVTDTQYF,TGTGCCAGCGGGAGTGTTACAGATACGCAGTATTTT,TRBJ2-3,.,TRBV7-9,many
CASSLSGRAAAKNIQYF,TGTGCCAGCAGTTTGAGCGGGAGGGCAGCGGCCAAAAACATTCAGTACTTC,TRBJ2-4,TRBD2,TRBV28,.
CASRPSLTYSYEQYF,TGTGCCAGCAGGCCCTCCTTGACCTACTCCTACGAGCAGTACTTC,TRBJ2-7,.,TRBV2,.
CSASIAGGSYNEQFF,TGCAGTGCTAGTATAGCGGGAGGCTCCTACAATGAGCAGTTCTTC,TRBJ2-1,TRBD2,TRBV20-1,.
CASSSGIRETQYF,TGTGCCAGCAGCTCGGGAATTCGGGAGACCCAGTACTTC,TRBJ2-5,.,TRBV5-5,.
CASSLGAATRRGNEQFF,TGTGCCAGCAGCCTCGGGGCAGCCACCCGACGTGGGAATGAGCAGTTCTTC,TRBJ2-1,.,TRBV7-2,few
CASSPTPGRASGNTIYF,TGTGCCAGCAGTCCCACGCCCGGGCGGGCCTCTGGAAACACCATATATTTT,TRBJ1-3,.,TRBV6-2/TRBV6-3,.
CASSLDPQGSSNEQYF,TGTGCTAGCAGCTTAGACCCGCAGGGATCTAGCAACGAGCAGTACTTC,TRBJ2-7,.,TRBV7-7,.
CASSERLLNEQFF,TGTGCCAGCAGTGAAAGACTTCTCAATGAGCAGTTCTTC,TRBJ2-1,.,TRBV2,.
CSVFDIWGNTIYF,TGCAGCGTTTTTGACATCTGGGGGAACACCATATATTTT,TRBJ1-3,.,TRBV29-1,many
CASSLGGTANEKLFF,TGTGCCAGCAGCTTGGGCGGGACAGCTAATGAAAAACTGTTTTTT,TRBJ1-4,TRBD1,TRBV7-9,.
CSAKPGLAGVQETQYF,TGCAGTGCTAAACCAGGACTAGCGGGAGTCCAAGAGACCCAGTACTTC,TRBJ2-5,TRBD2,TRBV20-1,few
CAISERGSGTGVTDTQYF,TGTGCCATCAGTGAGCGCGGTTCCGGGACAGGTGTAACAGATACGCAGTATTTT,TRBJ2-3,TRBD1,TRBV10-3,.
CASSLGEIAGVADTQYF,TGCGCCAGCAGCCTCGGGGAGATAGCGGGAGTGGCAGATACGCAGTATTTT,TRBJ2-3,TRBD2,TRBV4-1,.
CATQSPSYNSPLHF,TGTGCCACCCAGAGTCCATCCTATAATTCACCCCTCCACTTT,TRBJ1-6,.,TRBV6-1,.
CSARQADEAFF,TGCAGTGCAAGACAGGCGGACGAAGCTTTCTTT,TRBJ1-1,.,TRBV20-1,many
CASSLTGQLNTGELFF,TGCGCCAGCAGCTTGACGGGACAGTTGAACACCGGGGAGCTGTTTTTT,TRBJ2-2,TRBD1,TRBV5-1,.
CASSPPSRDEQYF,TGTGCCAGCTCACCACCCAGTCGGGACGAGCAGTACTTC,TRBJ2-7,.,TRBV18,.
CAWMGALAYTF,TGTGCCTGGATGGGGGCCCTGGCCTACACCTTC,TRBJ1-2,.,TRBV30,many
CASSWRVASSYNEQFF,TGTGCCAGCAGTTGGCGAGTTGCTAGCTCCTACAATGAGCAGTTCTTC,TRBJ2-1,.,TRBV6-5,many
CASSYREDQPQHF,TGTGCCAGCAGTTACAGGGAGGATCAGCCCCAGCATTTT,TRBJ1-5,.,TRBV27,many
CASRRTRPQPQHF,TGCGCCAGCAGGAGGACAAGGCCTCAGCCCCAGCATTTT,TRBJ1-5,.,TRBV5-1,few
CASSNPGYGYTF,TGTGCCAGCAGTAACCCAGGGTATGGCTACACCTTC,TRBJ1-2,.,TRBV25-1,few